This T cell receptor beta chain was sequenced in a study of OX40 agonist ivuxolimab in advanced cancers. CDR1 SGHTA and CDR2 FQGNSA come from the germline V gene. The length of the CDR3 is 15 residues. V was shortened by 1 base and J by 2 bases, with 9 bases between the two germline ends. Using immunoSEQ multiplex PCR, the repertoire was profiled, and TCRdb retains in-frame clones only, with some absent. There are tens of thousands of clones in the sample; 80% to 95% occur only once, and 1.1% lies in the top ten. The receptor was isolated from an adult with an advanced solid tumor such as melanoma, head and neck, liver or kidney cancer. The chain is built from TRBV7-2 and TRBJ1-3, with D possibly being TRBD1 (5 bases). Material: CD4+ or CD8+ T cells sorted from blood, obtained in a trial of the OX40 agonist ivuxolimab. CDR3 in DNA: TGTGCCAGCAGCTTAGGACAGATTGCTGGAAACACCATATATTTT. Its protein product is CASSLGQIAGNTIYF.